This passage covers 6 T cell receptor beta chains from one sample sequenced in a study of control samples from healthy donors and cancer patients. Using immunoSEQ multiplex PCR, the repertoire was profiled, and TCRdb retains in-frame clones only, with some absent. The sample holds 90,000 to 100,000 clones, 75% to 95% seen once. The source material was blood. The receptors come from a woman younger than 30 in good health.

The chain is built from TRBV10-3 and TRBJ2-5; 9 bases are shared with TRBD1. V lost 3 bases and J lost 1; bases outside the gene matches: 15. The CDR3 is made up of 19 amino acids. The germline CDR1 and CDR2 sequences are ENHRY and SYGVKD. CDR3 nucleotides: TGTGCCATCAGTGATCCCCGGGACAGGGAAATGGGTGTCCAAGAGACCCAGTACTTC. Translation gives CAISDPRDREMGVQETQYF.

This chain joins TRBV2 and TRBJ2-7, with 7 bases matching TRBD1. The length of the CDR3 is 13 residues. Germline CDR1 reads SNHLY; CDR2 reads FYNNEI. V was clipped by 11 bases and J by 1 base; unmatched bases: 8. The DNA for the CDR3 is TGTGCCGGTCAAGGGGGACAGTCCTACGAGCAGTACTTC. Amino acid sequence: CAGQGGQSYEQYF.

The chain has TRBV7-9 and TRBJ2-1; 7 nucleotides match TRBD2. The CDR3 covers 15 residues. Germline loops: CDR1 SEHNR, CDR2 FQNEAQ (reference sequence). V lost 0 bases to trimming and J lost 7 bases; unmatched junction nucleotides: 6. CDR3: CASSLAPPGGNEQFF. CDR3 bases: TGTGCCAGCAGCTTAGCGCCCCCCGGGGGGAATGAGCAGTTCTTC.

V is TRBV6-2 or TRBV6-3 and J is TRBJ1-2; maybe TRBD1 (5 bases). V dropped 2 bases and J dropped 5 bases, with 18 bases sitting between them. The CDR3 has 16 residues. Germline V CDR1 and CDR2: MNHEY, SVGEGT. The CDR3 coding sequence is TGTGCCAGCAGTTACACCCCCTCGGGACGGATTTATGGCTACACCTTC. Encoded protein: CASSYTPSGRIYGYTF.

The chain combines TRBV5-6 with TRBJ2-1, with no clear D. The CDR3 covers 13 residues. V dropped 0 bases and J dropped 5 bases, with 6 bases sitting between them. CDR1 SGHDT and CDR2 YYEEEE come from the germline V gene. CDR3: CASSLGPNNEQFF. The CDR3 coding sequence is TGTGCCAGCAGCTTGGGACCGAACAATGAGCAGTTCTTC.

CDR3 nucleotide sequence: TGTGCCAGCAGTTCCTGGTCCCGTGGGGGTGGCTACACCTTC. Protein product: CASSSWSRGGGYTF. The chain combines TRBV7-9 with TRBJ1-2; possibly TRBD1 for D (5 bases). CDR3 length equals 14 residues. CDR1 is SEHNR and CDR2 is FQNEAQ in the germline V gene (reference sequence). V was trimmed by 6 bases and J by 7 bases, leaving 18 bases between them.